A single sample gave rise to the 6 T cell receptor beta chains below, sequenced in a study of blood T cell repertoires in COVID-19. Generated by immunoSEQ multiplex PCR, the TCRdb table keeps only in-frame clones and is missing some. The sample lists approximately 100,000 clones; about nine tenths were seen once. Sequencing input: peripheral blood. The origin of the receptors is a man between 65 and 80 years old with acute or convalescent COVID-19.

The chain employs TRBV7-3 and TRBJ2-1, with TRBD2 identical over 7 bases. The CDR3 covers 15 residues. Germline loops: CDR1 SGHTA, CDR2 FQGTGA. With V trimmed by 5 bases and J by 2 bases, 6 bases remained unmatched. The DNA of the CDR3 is TGTGCCAGCAGCAAGTCAGCGGGAACCTACAATGAGCAGTTCTTC. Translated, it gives CASSKSAGTYNEQFF. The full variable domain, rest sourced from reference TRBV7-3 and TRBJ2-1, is GAGVSQTPSNKVTEKGKYVELRCDPISGHTALYWYRQSLGQGPEFLIYFQGTGAADDSGLPNDRFFAVRPEGSVSTLKIQRTERGDSAVYLCASSKSAGTYNEQFFGPGTRLTVL.

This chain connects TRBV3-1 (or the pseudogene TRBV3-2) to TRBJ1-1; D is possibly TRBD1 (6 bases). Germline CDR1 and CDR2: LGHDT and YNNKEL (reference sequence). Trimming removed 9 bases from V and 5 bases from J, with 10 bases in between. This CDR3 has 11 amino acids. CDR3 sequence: CASQGGTEAFF. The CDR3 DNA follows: TGTGCCAGTCAAGGGGGAACTGAAGCTTTCTTT.

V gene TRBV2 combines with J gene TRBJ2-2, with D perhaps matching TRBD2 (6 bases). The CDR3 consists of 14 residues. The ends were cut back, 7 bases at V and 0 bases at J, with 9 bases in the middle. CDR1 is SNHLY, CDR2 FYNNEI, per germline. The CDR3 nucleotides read TGTGCCAGCATCGGGACTTCGAACACCGGGGAGCTGTTTTTT. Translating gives CASIGTSNTGELFF.

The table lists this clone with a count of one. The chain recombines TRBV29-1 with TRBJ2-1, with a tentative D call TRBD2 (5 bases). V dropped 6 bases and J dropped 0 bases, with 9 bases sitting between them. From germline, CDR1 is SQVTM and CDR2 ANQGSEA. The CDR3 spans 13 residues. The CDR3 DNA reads TGCAGCGTCCTTGGAGGCTCCTACAATGAGCAGTTCTTC. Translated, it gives CSVLGGSYNEQFF.

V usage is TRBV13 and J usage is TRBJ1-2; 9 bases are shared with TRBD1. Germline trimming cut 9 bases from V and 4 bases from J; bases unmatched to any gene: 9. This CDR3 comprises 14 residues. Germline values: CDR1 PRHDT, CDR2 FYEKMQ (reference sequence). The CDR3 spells CASSTGQGTYGYTF. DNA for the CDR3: TGTGCCAGTTCAACTGGACAGGGGACCTATGGCTACACCTTC.

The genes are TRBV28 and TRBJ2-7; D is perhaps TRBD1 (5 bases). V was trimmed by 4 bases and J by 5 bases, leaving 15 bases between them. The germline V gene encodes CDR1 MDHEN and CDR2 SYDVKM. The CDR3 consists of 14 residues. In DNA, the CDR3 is TGTGCCAGCAGTTGGGCAGGGTCTTTGGACGAGCAGTACTTC. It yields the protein CASSWAGSLDEQYF.